This note documents a single T cell receptor (beta chain) sequence. In the original analysis: Researchers report that nucleated cell counts were estimated from reference gene primer amplification. Using immunoSEQ multiplex PCR, the repertoire was profiled, and TCRdb retains in-frame clones only, with some absent. V and J calls and clone size come straight from that table; D and trimming were deduced from the DNA. The repertoire includes more than 150,000 clones, 60% to 85% of them detected once, and about 18% sits in the top ten. Germline V lookup: CDR1 SNHLY, CDR2 FYNNEI. The J segment lost 1 base and the V segment lost 6 bases, leaving 6 bases of the junction unmatched. This CDR3 region has 14 residues. The entry originates in a study of blood T cell repertoires in COVID-19. Turning to the study itself: Donors in the United States, Italy and Spain gave samples during acute or convalescent COVID-19. The analysed material was cDNA or gDNA that came from T cells, B-cell-depleted T cells, or PBMCs.

The chain uses TRBV2 and TRBJ2-7; 7 nucleotides align to TRBD2. This receptor was identified in a man in his sixties with active or convalescent COVID-19. Sequenced input: peripheral blood. This chain's CDR3 is CASSGLAESYEQYF. In nucleotides, the CDR3 is TGTGCCAGCAGCGGGCTAGCGGAGTCCTACGAGCAGTACTTC.